This entry lists 29 T cell receptor beta chains sequenced from one sample in a study of cytomegalovirus exposure and HLA in healthy donors. In the PCR, 60 Vbeta and 13 Jbeta primers were used. Profiled with immunoSEQ multiplex PCR; TCRdb holds only in-frame clones, not every one. The sample records 90,000 to 120,000 clones, roughly 73% being singletons. The sequenced sample was PBMCs. Source of these receptors: a man in his thirties or forties in good health and CMV-seronegative.

The genes are TRBV19 and TRBJ1-5, with TRBD1 matching 7 bases. Germline V gives CDR1 LNHDA, CDR2 SQIVND (reference sequence). V lost 3 bases and J lost 4; bases outside the gene matches: 6. The CDR3 totals 15 residues. The CDR3 coding sequence is TGTGCCAGTAGTATCCGGACAGGACCTAATCAGCCCCAGCATTTT. Encoded protein: CASSIRTGPNQPQHF.

The chain links TRBV30 to TRBJ2-5, with 8 nucleotides matching TRBD1. Germline CDR1 is GTSNPN and CDR2 is SVGIG (reference sequence). Losses at the gene ends were 2 bases for V and 5 bases for J; bases not matched to a gene: 4. The CDR3 length is 13 residues. The CDR3 sequence is CAWSPGGLETQYF. CDR3 DNA sequence: TGTGCCTGGAGTCCAGGGGGCCTGGAGACCCAGTACTTC. The full variable domain, rest sourced from reference TRBV30 and TRBJ2-5, is SQTIHQWPATLVQPVGSPLSLECTVEGTSNPNLYWYRQAAGRGLQLLFYSVGIGQISSEVPQNLSASRPQDRQFILSSKKLLLSDSGFYLCAWSPGGLETQYFGPGTRLLVL.

The rearrangement uses TRBV6-5 and TRBJ1-6, with 10 positions matching TRBD1. Germline loops: CDR1 MNHEY, CDR2 SVGAGI. The CDR3 consists of 14 residues. Unmatched junction bases numbered 12, after V lost 10 bases and J lost 12 bases. The CDR3 here is CATRDRGQRKPLHF. As DNA, the CDR3 is TGTGCCACCAGGGACAGGGGCCAGAGGAAACCCCTCCACTTT.

In nucleotides, the CDR3 is TGTGCCAGCAGCTTAACTCCATTTAGCGGGACCGGCACAGATACGCAGTATTTT. Its translation is CASSLTPFSGTGTDTQYF. The rearrangement uses TRBV7-3 and TRBJ2-3; 8 nucleotides align to TRBD2. V lost 0 bases to trimming and J lost 1 base; unmatched junction nucleotides: 9. The germline V gene encodes CDR1 SGHTA and CDR2 FQGTGA. The CDR3 extends over 18 amino acids.

The chain carries TRBV10-2 and TRBJ1-4; D is ambiguous. The CDR3 is 12 residues long. Germline assignment: CDR1 WSHSY and CDR2 SAAADI. Deletions cut 1 base from V and 8 bases from J, with 5 bases between. The CDR3, as DNA: TGCGCCAGCAGTGAGTTCGGGGAAAAACTGTTTTTT. Protein product: CASSEFGEKLFF.

This chain connects TRBV6-1 to TRBJ2-3; the D is unclear. Germline V gene sequence: CDR1 MNHNS, CDR2 SASEGT. The CDR3 contains 16 residues. Trimming removed 4 bases from V and 1 base from J, with 15 bases in between. CDR3 residues: CASSAGTALGTDTQYF. The CDR3 DNA sequence: TGTGCCAGCAGTGCTGGTACGGCGCTAGGCACAGATACGCAGTATTTT.

V usage is TRBV10-1 and J usage is TRBJ2-1, with 10 positions matching TRBD2. The germline gives CDR1 WNHNN, CDR2 SYGVQD (reference sequence). Trimming took 3 bases from V and 4 from J; bases not matched to a gene: 6. This CDR3 has 16 amino acids. CDR3 residues: CASSDAVAGGYNEQFF. CDR3 DNA: TGCGCCAGCAGTGATGCCGTAGCGGGAGGATACAATGAGCAGTTCTTC.

The chain has TRBV7-9 and TRBJ2-1, with D possibly matching TRBD2 (5 bases). Per the germline V gene, CDR1 is SEHNR and CDR2 is FQNEAQ (reference sequence). The CDR3 runs 15 residues. The V gene lost 5 bases and the J gene lost 0 bases, with 11 bases spanning the gap. The CDR3 sequence: CASSPRGSSYNEQFF. The CDR3, as DNA: TGTGCCAGCAGCCCCCGGGGTAGCTCCTACAATGAGCAGTTCTTC. Combining the CDR3 with reference TRBV7-9 and TRBJ2-1 gives the whole variable domain DTGVSQNPRHKITKRGQNVTFRCDPISEHNRLYWYRQTLGQGPEFLTYFQNEAQLEKSRLLSDRFSAERPKGSFSTLEIQRTEQGDSAMYLCASSPRGSSYNEQFFGPGTRLTVL.

The rearrangement links TRBV7-2 to TRBJ1-5; 7 positions agree with TRBD1. CDR1 SGHTA and CDR2 FQGNSA come from the germline V gene. This CDR3 region has 15 residues. J was trimmed by 3 bases and V by 5 bases; bases with no gene match: 7. The CDR3 coding sequence is TGTGCCAGCAGCCAAAGTACAGGGGCCAATCAGCCCCAGCATTTT. Encoded protein: CASSQSTGANQPQHF.

CDR3 bases: TGTGCCAGCAGCTGGTCAGGGTCCAACATTCAGTACTTC. Protein: CASSWSGSNIQYF. This chain joins TRBV5-6 and TRBJ2-4; possibly TRBD1 for D (5 bases). The CDR3 is 13 amino acids. The germline V and J ends were trimmed by 3 bases and 7 bases, with 11 bases remaining between them. Germline CDR1 and CDR2: SGHDT and YYEEEE.

This sequence joins TRBV7-9 and TRBJ1-5; the D gene is possibly TRBD1 (5 bases). The CDR3 sequence is 14 residues long. V gave up 3 bases and J gave up 7 bases, with 13 bases separating them. Germline CDR1 SEHNR, CDR2 FQNEAQ (reference sequence). In DNA, the CDR3 is TGTGCCAGCAGCTTGGAGGGGTTAGGACAGCCCCAGCATTTT. Its protein product is CASSLEGLGQPQHF.

This chain joins TRBV6-5 and TRBJ2-7; 8 nucleotides line up with TRBD2. Looked up from germline, CDR1 is MNHEY and CDR2 is SVGAGI. Trimming cost V 5 bases and J 3 bases; bases outside gene matches: 6. This CDR3 is 14 amino acids long. Here the CDR3 reads CASSGRGGSYEQYF. The CDR3 DNA is TGTGCCAGCAGTGGACGGGGGGGCAGCTACGAGCAGTACTTC.

The gene calls are TRBV6-5 and TRBJ2-7; TRBD1 aligns across 9 bases. J gave up 4 bases and V 0 bases, and 4 bases lay outside the gene matches. The CDR3 has 15 residues. The germline CDR1 and CDR2 sequences are MNHEY and SVGAGI. The CDR3 region has the DNA TGTGCCAGCAGTTACTCGCGGGACAGGGCTTACGAGCAGTACTTC. It specifies CASSYSRDRAYEQYF.

The chain has TRBV4-1 and TRBJ2-5; a weak D match, TRBD1 (6 bases). The germline gives CDR1 MGHRA, CDR2 YSYEKL. With 0 bases removed from V and 5 bases from J, the gap between germline ends came to 7 bases. The CDR3 contains 13 residues. The CDR3 loop is CASSQEGAETQYF. The CDR3 DNA reads TGCGCCAGCAGCCAAGAGGGGGCCGAGACCCAGTACTTC.

The gene calls are TRBV4-1 and TRBJ2-7, with 8 positions matching TRBD2. This CDR3 contains 18 residues. Germline trimming cut 0 bases from V and 4 bases from J; bases unmatched to any gene: 14. The germline V gene has CDR1 MGHRA and CDR2 YSYEKL. The CDR3 coding sequence is TGCGCCAGCAGCCAAGATCCAGTTGGGCGGGGGGCCCCATACGAGCAGTACTTC. The encoded protein is CASSQDPVGRGAPYEQYF.

The chain recombines TRBV19 with TRBJ2-5; D is possibly TRBD2 (5 bases). Germline CDR1 LNHDA, CDR2 SQIVND (reference sequence). V was pared by 6 bases and J by 4 bases, with 18 bases between. The CDR3 runs to 15 residues. The DNA of the CDR3 is TGTGCCAGTAGCACCGGGATCACCGTAGGAGAGACCCAGTACTTC. This gives the protein CASSTGITVGETQYF. Drawing the rest from reference TRBV19 and TRBJ2-5, the complete variable domain is DGGITQSPKYLFRKEGQNVTLSCEQNLNHDAMYWYRQDPGQGLRLIYYSQIVNDFQKGDIAEGYSVSREKKESFPLTVTSAQKNPTAFYLCASSTGITVGETQYFGPGTRLLVL.

The chain uses TRBV2 and TRBJ2-7, with TRBD2 identical over 7 bases. V lost 8 bases and J lost 4; bases outside the gene matches: 5. Germline-derived CDR1 and CDR2 are SNHLY and FYNNEI. The CDR3 is made up of 12 amino acids. The CDR3 sequence: CASGRRGYEQYF. The CDR3 nucleotides read TGTGCCAGCGGTCGGCGGGGGTACGAGCAGTACTTC.

This rearrangement joins TRBV6-6 to TRBJ1-2; D is possibly TRBD1 (5 bases). This CDR3 is built from 13 residues. Germline CDR1 reads MNHNY; CDR2 reads SVGAGI (reference sequence). With 6 bases removed from V and 8 bases from J, the gap between germline ends came to 16 bases. The CDR3 here is CASSLQEGRGYTF. CDR3 sequence (DNA): TGTGCCAGCAGCCTCCAGGAGGGGCGCGGCTACACCTTC.

The gene calls are TRBV28 and TRBJ1-1, with a possible D match to TRBD1 (5 bases). V lost 6 bases, J lost 8 bases, and 13 bases lay in between. Germline CDR1 is MDHEN and CDR2 is SYDVKM. The CDR3 has 12 residues. DNA of the CDR3: TGTGCCAGCAGCACACATAACAGGGAAGCTTTCTTT. Its protein product is CASSTHNREAFF.

CDR3 residues: CASSFSLSTDTQYF. CDR3 DNA sequence: TGTGCCAGCAGCTTCTCACTCAGCACAGATACGCAGTATTTT. V gene TRBV7-9 combines with J gene TRBJ2-3; D gene ambiguous. The CDR3 loop spans 14 amino acids. CDR1 is SEHNR, CDR2 FQNEAQ, per germline (reference sequence). V was clipped by 3 bases and J by 0 bases, with 7 bases between them.

This sequence joins TRBV5-7 and TRBJ2-7, with D perhaps TRBD1 (7 bases). TRBV5-7 is classed as an ORF, of uncertain function. The CDR3 has 19 amino acids. Trimming left V 2 bases short and J 0 bases short, with 24 bases between. CDR3 nucleotides: TGTGCCAGCAGCTTCGTGAATACGCGGGACAGAAGGAGCTCCTACGAGCAGTACTTC. Protein sequence: CASSFVNTRDRRSSYEQYF.

The chain combines TRBV18 with TRBJ1-2; weak D call: TRBD1 (6 bases). V gave up 7 bases and J gave up 4 bases, with 19 bases separating them. Germline V lookup: CDR1 KGHSH, CDR2 LQKENI. The CDR3 loop spans 15 amino acids. The CDR3 sequence: CASFPDGRGSYGYTF. For the CDR3, the DNA is TGTGCCAGCTTCCCGGACGGCAGGGGATCCTATGGCTACACCTTC.

The chain has TRBV6-1 and TRBJ1-5, with D uncertain. Germline CDR1 is MNHNS and CDR2 is SASEGT. This CDR3 has 16 amino acids. V lost 4 bases and J 1 base, leaving 14 bases between the germline ends. As DNA, the CDR3 is TGTGCCAGCAGTGTGAGGCCGGGAGGGAGCAATCAGCCCCAGCATTTT. Amino acid sequence: CASSVRPGGSNQPQHF.

The J gene is TRBJ1-4, the V gene TRBV19; the match to TRBD1 covers 8 bases. The germline V gene encodes CDR1 LNHDA and CDR2 SQIVND (reference sequence). The CDR3 totals 16 residues. The V segment lost 5 bases and the J segment 6 bases; nucleotides outside the gene matches: 11. The DNA of the CDR3 is TGTGCCAGTAGTGAACGGGGAGGACAGGGATATGAAAAACTGTTTTTT. As protein: CASSERGGQGYEKLFF.

The chain recombines TRBV27 with TRBJ2-7; 11 bases agree with TRBD1. The V gene's germline CDR1 is MNHEY and CDR2 SMNVEV (reference sequence). V shed 2 bases and J 3 bases; nucleotides not matched to a gene: 3. The CDR3 spans 15 residues. The CDR3 coding sequence is TGTGCCAGCAGTTTAGTCGGGACAGGGGGCTACGAGCAGTACTTC. It yields the protein CASSLVGTGGYEQYF.

This chain links TRBV19 with TRBJ1-1, with 7 bases fitting TRBD1. Germline V gives CDR1 LNHDA, CDR2 SQIVND (reference sequence). Germline trimming cut 3 bases from V and 0 bases from J; bases unmatched to any gene: 7. The length of the CDR3 is 16 residues. As DNA, the CDR3 is TGTGCCAGTAGTATCCCCGGACAGGCCTTGAACACTGAAGCTTTCTTT. It is translated as CASSIPGQALNTEAFF.

This clone was recorded only once. The DNA of the CDR3 is TGTGCCAGCAGCGTAGGAGCCAGCCGAGGCAATGAGCAGTTCTTC. This translates into CASSVGASRGNEQFF. The rearrangement links TRBV9 to TRBJ2-1, with D uncertain. The CDR3 is 15 residues long. With 0 bases removed from V and 6 bases from J, the gap between germline ends came to 13 bases. Germline loops: CDR1 SGDLS, CDR2 YYNGEE.

This clone has more than one count but fewer than ten. The V call is TRBV9, the J call TRBJ2-3; D might be TRBD1 (6 bases). Germline assignment: CDR1 SGDLS and CDR2 YYNGEE. V gave up 0 bases and J gave up 4 bases, with 12 bases separating them. The CDR3 covers 15 residues. This chain's CDR3 is CASSVVGRGPDTQYF. The CDR3 DNA reads as TGTGCCAGCAGCGTAGTTGGCAGGGGACCAGATACGCAGTATTTT.

V usage is TRBV5-1 and J usage is TRBJ2-5; a weak D match, TRBD1 (6 bases). The J call is doubtful: the DNA matches TRBJ2-7 better. This CDR3 is built from 17 residues. Germline V gene lookup returns CDR1 SGHRS and CDR2 YFSETQ. The CDR3 here is CASSPLQGSQPVYEQYF. The CDR3 nucleotides are TGCGCCAGCAGCCCCCTACAGGGATCCCAACCGGTCTACGAGCAGTACTTC.